The 22 T cell receptor beta chains given below trace back to one sample, sequenced in a study of T cells in Graves' hyperthyroidism and ophthalmopathy. Amplified regions were TCR beta CDR3 sequences from RNA transcripts. With the HTBI primer set, the TCR CDR3 went through a first round of RT-PCR. Each CDR3 protein gets one entry after TCRdb re-called the multiplex PCR reads with MiXCR. The data show around 600,000 distinct CDR3 sequences, around 14% seen once. Sequencing was carried out using blood. These receptors came from a woman younger than 30 with Graves' ophthalmopathy.

This clonotype was seen a handful of times. The chain joins TRBV5-4 to TRBJ2-1; no definite D call. Between the trimmed V and J ends, which lost 3 bases and 5 bases, there was a span of 21 bases. The CDR3 spans 17 residues. Germline CDR1 SGHNT, CDR2 YYREEE (reference sequence). In DNA form, the CDR3 reads TGTGCCAGCAGCTCTCGTGTCGGCGGCACAGCGAACAATGAGCAGTTCTTC. Residues: CASSSRVGGTANNEQFF.

Here the CDR3 DNA reads TGTGCCAGCAGAAGAAGTGGGACAGGGGTCGAGCAGTACTTC. Residues: CASRRSGTGVEQYF. J is TRBJ2-7 and V is TRBV2; TRBD1 aligns across 10 bases. CDR3 length equals 14 residues. Trimming took 6 bases from V and 6 from J; bases not matched to a gene: 8. Germline lookup yields CDR1 SNHLY and CDR2 FYNNEI.

Here the CDR3 DNA reads TGTGCCAGCAGGTACTACAGCAATCAGCCCCAGCATTTT. Its protein is CASRYYSNQPQHF. The gene calls are TRBV2 and TRBJ1-5; the D is unclear. CDR1 is SNHLY and CDR2 is FYNNEI in the germline V gene. CDR3 size: 13 residues. Trimming removed 6 bases from V and 1 base from J, with 7 bases in between.

Many counts were recorded for this clonotype. V and J are TRBV7-9 and TRBJ1-6, with 9 bases that match TRBD1. The CDR3 consists of 15 residues. Germline CDR1 is SEHNR and CDR2 is FQNEAQ (reference sequence). Trimming removed 4 bases from V and 8 bases from J; junction bases left unmatched: 6. CDR3 in amino acids: CASSSRQGVDSPLHF. The CDR3 DNA is TGTGCCAGCAGCTCACGACAGGGGGTTGATTCACCCCTCCACTTT.

This clonotype has at least ten counts. The V and J genes are TRBV28 and TRBJ2-1; 12 bases agree with TRBD2. The germline CDR1 and CDR2 sequences are MDHEN and SYDVKM. The CDR3 loop spans 18 amino acids. V trimming: 2 bases; J trimming: 6 bases; junction bases outside the gene matches: 11. DNA for the CDR3: TGTGCCAGCAGTTTAACCTTAACTAGCGGGGGGCCTTCCAATGAGCAGTTCTTC. This sequence encodes CASSLTLTSGGPSNEQFF.

This clonotype showed up many times. This rearrangement joins TRBV12-3 or TRBV12-4 to TRBJ2-7; 9 bases align to TRBD1. V gave up 8 bases and J gave up 2 bases; unmatched junction bases: 16. This CDR3 is 17 amino acids long. The CDR3 loop is CASCCPEWDRDAYEQYF. CDR3 in DNA: TGTGCCAGCTGTTGCCCGGAGTGGGACAGGGATGCCTACGAGCAGTACTTC.

This clonotype has just a few counts. The rearrangement uses TRBV7-2 and TRBJ1-4; a weak D match, TRBD1 (5 bases). This CDR3 comprises 16 residues. Trimming took 4 bases from V and 4 from J, leaving 16 bases between them. Germline CDR1 SGHTA, CDR2 FQGNSA. The CDR3 is CASSWGGGRNNEKLFF. The CDR3 coding sequence is TGTGCCAGCAGCTGGGGGGGAGGACGGAATAATGAAAAACTGTTTTTT.

In its sample, this clonotype was seen many times. This chain uses TRBV15 with TRBJ2-3; D unresolved. V dropped 4 bases and J dropped 0 bases, with 11 bases sitting between them. CDR1 and CDR2 (germline): LNHNV, YYDKDF (reference sequence). CDR3 length: 15 amino acids. The CDR3 spells CATSKATTSTDTQYF. The CDR3 DNA is TGTGCCACCAGCAAAGCGACAACAAGCACAGATACGCAGTATTTT. The full variable domain, in which reference TRBV15 and TRBJ2-3 provide the parts outside the CDR3, is DAMVIQNPRYQVTQFGKPVTLSCSQTLNHNVMYWYQQKSSQAPKLLFHYYDKDFNNEADTPDNFQSRRPNTSFCFLDIRSPGLGDTAMYLCATSKATTSTDTQYFGPGTRLTVL.

This clonotype appeared many times. The CDR3 DNA follows: TGTGCCAGCAGCCAAGTTCTTGCGGCAGTGAACACTGAAGCTTTCTTT. Its translation: CASSQVLAAVNTEAFF. V is TRBV3-1 and J is TRBJ1-1; D unresolved. Germline assignment: CDR1 LGHDT and CDR2 YNNKEL (reference sequence). This CDR3 has 16 amino acids. V dropped 1 base and J dropped 0 bases, with 12 bases sitting between them.

This clonotype showed up just a few times. The V gene is TRBV6-1, the J gene TRBJ2-1; 7 bases agree with TRBD1. Per germline, CDR1 MNHNS and CDR2 SASEGT. Germline trimming cut 3 bases from V and 5 bases from J; bases unmatched to any gene: 4. There are 14 residues in the CDR3. The CDR3 here is CASSETGMDNEQFF. The CDR3 DNA reads as TGTGCCAGCAGTGAGACAGGGATGGACAATGAGCAGTTCTTC.

This clonotype appeared many times. This chain uses TRBV5-1 with TRBJ1-5; 7 bases map to TRBD1. CDR3 length: 15 amino acids. The trim removed 4 bases at V and 4 bases at J, leaving 8 bases unmatched. From germline, CDR1 is SGHRS and CDR2 YFSETQ. The CDR3 loop reads CASSSGTDHNQPQHF. The DNA of the CDR3 is TGCGCCAGCAGCAGCGGGACAGATCATAATCAGCCCCAGCATTTT.

Many counts were recorded for this clonotype. In nucleotides, the CDR3 is TGTGCCAGCAGTTTGGGGACCCCTAGCTCCTACGAGCAGTACTTC. Protein product: CASSLGTPSSYEQYF. This chain joins TRBV12-3 or TRBV12-4 and TRBJ2-7, with D perhaps given as TRBD1 or TRBD2 (5 bases each). Deletions cut 3 bases from V and 0 bases from J, with 12 bases between. The CDR3 extends over 15 amino acids.

This clonotype showed up just a few times. The chain uses TRBV5-1 and TRBJ1-6; the D gene is possibly TRBD1 (5 bases). Deletions cut 0 bases from V and 7 bases from J, with 14 bases between. The CDR3 runs to 16 residues. CDR1 and CDR2 from the germline V gene are SGHRS and YFSETQ. The CDR3 here is CASSLAGSGKNSPLHF. CDR3 in DNA: TGCGCCAGCAGCTTGGCCGGTTCAGGGAAGAATTCACCCCTCCACTTT.

This clonotype was detected ten times or more. This chain joins TRBV7-2 and TRBJ2-7; TRBD2 aligns across 11 bases. Germline V gene lookup returns CDR1 SGHTA and CDR2 FQGNSA. The CDR3 runs 16 residues. V gave up 2 bases and J gave up 9 bases; unmatched junction bases: 12. CDR3 coding DNA: TGTGCCAGCAGCTTATCCATAGCGGGAGGGCAAATGGGGCAGTACTTC. This translates into CASSLSIAGGQMGQYF.

V and J are TRBV5-5 and TRBJ1-3; the D is unclear. Germline assignment: CDR1 SGHKS and CDR2 YYEKEE (reference sequence). The CDR3 extends over 13 amino acids. Trimming cost V 3 bases and J 7 bases, with 11 bases left between them. The CDR3 loop reads CASSSLEFNTIYF. CDR3 sequence (DNA): TGTGCCAGCAGCTCCCTCGAATTTAACACCATATATTTT. Filled out from reference TRBV5-5 and TRBJ1-3, the complete variable domain reads DAGVTQSPTHLIKTRGQQVTLRCSPISGHKSVSWYQQVLGQGPQFIFQYYEKEERGRGNFPDRFSARQFPNYSSELNVNALLLGDSALYLCASSSLEFNTIYFGEGSWLTVV.

This clonotype has at least ten counts. This chain joins TRBV5-4 and TRBJ1-1, with D possibly being TRBD1 (5 bases). The germline V gene has CDR1 SGHNT and CDR2 YYREEE (reference sequence). There are 13 residues in the CDR3. Trimming removed 0 bases from V and 5 bases from J, with 8 bases in between. The chain's CDR3 is CASSLGWGTEAFF. The CDR3 nucleotides read TGTGCCAGCAGCTTGGGGTGGGGGACTGAAGCTTTCTTT.

The rearrangement joins TRBV30 to TRBJ2-2, with TRBD2 as a possible D gene (7 bases). Trimming left V 3 bases short and J 5 bases short, with 13 bases between. This CDR3 has 14 residues. The germline V gene encodes CDR1 GTSNPN and CDR2 SVGIG (reference sequence). CDR3 in amino acids: CAWSKGGRTGELFF. CDR3 bases: TGTGCCTGGAGCAAGGGGGGGCGTACCGGGGAGCTGTTTTTT.

This clonotype was counted many times. The chain recombines TRBV10-3 with TRBJ2-7; D may correspond to TRBD1 or TRBD2 (8 bases each). Germline loops: CDR1 ENHRY, CDR2 SYGVKD. The CDR3 runs 15 residues. Trimming took 6 bases from V and 0 from J, leaving 15 bases between them. CDR3 coding DNA: TGTGCCATCAGCGGGGGGGGACAGGCCTCCTACGAGCAGTACTTC. Translated, it gives CAISGGGQASYEQYF.

This clonotype was recorded a few times. V is TRBV7-9 and J is TRBJ1-2; D perhaps matches TRBD1 (6 bases). Trimming took off 5 bases at V and 3 bases at J, with 16 bases between the two ends. The germline CDR1 and CDR2 sequences are SEHNR and FQNEAQ (reference sequence). The CDR3 covers 15 residues. The DNA of the CDR3 is TGTGCCAGCAGCCCTGGGGGGCCAACGGACTATGGCTACACCTTC. Residues: CASSPGGPTDYGYTF.

A note on this clonotype: A read error may explain this, as a much larger clone is one base away. The CDR3 region is CASSLGTHAGETQYF. The CDR3 nucleotides are TGTGCCAGCAGCCTCGGGACCCACGCGGGGGAGACCCAGTACTTC. This chain uses TRBV3-1 with TRBJ2-5; TRBD2 might be the D (6 bases). This CDR3 has 15 amino acids. The germline CDR1 and CDR2 sequences are LGHDT and YNNKEL (reference sequence). V lost 4 bases to trimming and J lost 5 bases, with 17 bases between them.

This clonotype was seen ten or more times. The chain combines TRBV20-1 with TRBJ2-7; 8 bases are a match to TRBD1. The germline CDR1 and CDR2 sequences are DFQATT and SNEGSKA (reference sequence). This CDR3 has 13 residues. CDR3 coding DNA: TGCAGCGCCAGGGACAGGACGTTCTACGAGCAGTACTTC. It translates to CSARDRTFYEQYF.

The CDR3 sequence is CSARGVDFSNQPQHF. The CDR3, as DNA: TGCAGTGCTAGAGGTGTAGACTTTAGCAATCAGCCCCAGCATTTT. V gene TRBV20-1 combines with J gene TRBJ1-5, with D uncertain. CDR1 and CDR2 (germline): DFQATT, SNEGSKA (reference sequence). The CDR3 has 15 residues. V shed 1 base and J shed 0 bases, with 10 bases lying between them.